Following are 3 T cell receptor beta chains from one sample sequenced in a study of patients and donors after allogeneic stem cell transplantation. TCRdb redid the calling of the RT-PCR reads with MiXCR, one entry per CDR3 protein. Of fewer than 13,000 distinct CDR3 sequences in the sample, around 20% were seen once. The specimen sequenced was blood, either unsorted or a sorted T cell fraction (not recorded which). The receptor source for this set is a human donor who was either an allogeneic HSCT recipient or a stem cell or donor lymphocyte infusion donor (not recorded which). It is not recorded whose cells these are; they may come from a transplant donor.

This clonotype was seen just once. The chain is built from TRBV7-2 and TRBJ2-3, with 10 bases matching TRBD2. CDR1 is SGHTA, CDR2 FQGNSA, per germline. V shed 5 bases and J 0 bases; nucleotides not matched to a gene: 11. The CDR3 is 18 residues long. The CDR3 loop is CASSPRGTSGTSTDTQYF. CDR3 bases: TGTGCCAGCAGCCCAAGGGGTACTAGCGGGACTAGCACAGATACGCAGTATTTT.

The rearrangement joins TRBV19 to TRBJ1-4; 8 bases line up with TRBD1. Germline assignment: CDR1 LNHDA and CDR2 SQIVND (reference sequence). The J segment lost 1 base and the V segment lost 7 bases, leaving 5 bases of the junction unmatched. The CDR3 contains 15 residues. CDR3 sequence (DNA): TGTGCCAGTACCGACAGGGGAGTAACTAATGAAAAACTGTTTTTT. This gives the protein CASTDRGVTNEKLFF.

The V gene is TRBV7-8, the J gene TRBJ1-1; tentatively, D is TRBD1 (5 bases). V lost 8 bases and J lost 5, with 12 bases in between. The CDR3 is 12 residues long. Per germline, CDR1 SGHVS and CDR2 FQNEAQ. The CDR3 spells CASGGMGTEAFF. The CDR3 region has the DNA TGTGCCAGCGGGGGTATGGGGACTGAAGCTTTCTTT.